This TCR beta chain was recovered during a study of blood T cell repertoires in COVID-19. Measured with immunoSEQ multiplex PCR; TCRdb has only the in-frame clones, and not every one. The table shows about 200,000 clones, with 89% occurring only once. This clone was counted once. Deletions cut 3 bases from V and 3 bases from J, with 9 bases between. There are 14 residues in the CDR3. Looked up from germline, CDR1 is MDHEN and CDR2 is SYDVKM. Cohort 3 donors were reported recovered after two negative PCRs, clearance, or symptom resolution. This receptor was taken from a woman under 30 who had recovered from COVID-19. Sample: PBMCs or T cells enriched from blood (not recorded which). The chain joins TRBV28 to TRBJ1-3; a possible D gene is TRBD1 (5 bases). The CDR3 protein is CASSLRGYGNTIYF. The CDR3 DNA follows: TGTGCCAGCAGTTTGCGGGGGTATGGAAACACCATATATTTT.